This T cell receptor beta chain was observed in a study of CD8 T cells in ankylosing spondylitis. General observations from the study: A motif of eight highly homologous TCR beta variants was seen as apparently characteristic of ankylosing spondylitis blood. Disease-linked clones were reportedly significantly enriched in matched ankylosing spondylitis synovial fluid. Certain motif variants had earlier been reported in reactive arthritis synovial fluid and blood.

CDR1 is DFQATT and CDR2 is SNEGSKA in the germline V gene (reference sequence). The CDR3 is 13 amino acids. Trimming shortened V by 5 bases and J by 2 bases, and 12 bases separated the two germline ends. Scientists made TCR beta libraries using quantitative 5'-RACE with molecular barcodes. A single record per CDR3 protein comes from TCRdb applying MiXCR to the 5' RACE reads. The sample holds about 220,000 distinct CDR3 sequences; under 30% are singletons and the top ten take more than 6.5%. This clonotype was detected many times. Its antigen is not identified. The rearrangement joins TRBV20-1 to TRBJ1-1; D unclear. The specimen was blood, either unsorted or a sorted T cell fraction (not recorded which). This TCR came from a male donor with ankylosing spondylitis or in good health (not recorded which). The CDR3 is CSAWGDLNTEAFF. The CDR3 nucleotides are TGCAGTGCTTGGGGAGACCTTAACACTGAAGCTTTCTTT.